Each of the 28 T cell receptor beta chains below was sequenced from the same sample in a study of blood T cells in healthy people across ages. The use of a sample-barcoded 5' primer and a J-beta primer mix characterized a second PCR of about 7 to 12 cycles. Via MiXCR, TCRdb re-called the 5' RACE reads, giving one row per CDR3 protein. The sample has more than 700,000 distinct CDR3 sequences, about 55% seen once; the top ten hold roughly 40%. The source material was blood. These receptors came from an elderly man in good health.

The chain couples TRBV6-5 to TRBJ1-6; D possibly corresponds to TRBD1 (6 bases). CDR1 and CDR2 (germline): MNHEY, SVGAGI. V lost 0 bases and J 2 bases, leaving 14 bases between the germline ends. CDR3 size: 18 residues. CDR3 loop: CASSYSSGGGTYNSPLHF. The CDR3 DNA is TGTGCCAGCAGTTACTCCTCTGGGGGGGGCACCTATAATTCACCCCTCCACTTT.

This clonotype has a single count. CDR3 loop: CASSFRAVGDEQFF. The CDR3 nucleotides read TGTGCCAGCAGCTTTAGAGCGGTTGGGGATGAGCAGTTCTTC. This sequence joins TRBV7-2 and TRBJ2-1; the D gene is possibly TRBD2 (5 bases). The germline V gene encodes CDR1 SGHTA and CDR2 FQGNSA. There are 14 residues in the CDR3. V gave up 3 bases and J gave up 8 bases, with 14 bases separating them.

This rearrangement joins TRBV7-9 to TRBJ2-7; D tentatively fits TRBD1 or TRBD2 (5 bases each). The V and J ends lost 2 bases and 0 bases respectively, with 14 bases between them. Per germline, CDR1 SEHNR and CDR2 FQNEAQ (reference sequence). The CDR3 loop spans 16 amino acids. The CDR3 sequence is CASSLRDSGLSYEQYF. The CDR3, as DNA: TGTGCCAGCAGCTTACGCGACAGCGGCCTCTCCTACGAGCAGTACTTC.

The V and J genes are TRBV10-3 and TRBJ2-2; D might be TRBD1 (5 bases). With 4 bases removed from V and 3 bases from J, the gap between germline ends came to 6 bases. This CDR3 contains 13 residues. Germline values: CDR1 ENHRY, CDR2 SYGVKD. The CDR3 spells CAISVGDTGELFF. The CDR3 DNA reads as TGTGCCATCAGTGTAGGGGACACCGGGGAGCTGTTTTTT.

This clonotype was seen a handful of times. This chain uses TRBV9 with TRBJ2-1; D gene uncertain. The V end lost 6 bases, the J end lost 0 bases, and 13 bases lay between the germline ends. The CDR3 is 15 residues long. Per germline, CDR1 SGDLS and CDR2 YYNGEE. The CDR3 coding sequence is TGTGCCAGCAAGGCAAGCGCAAGCTCCTACAATGAGCAGTTCTTC. Protein product: CASKASASSYNEQFF.

The J gene is TRBJ2-1, the V gene TRBV4-2; 12 bases fit TRBD2. This CDR3 has 20 residues. The V and J ends lost 3 bases and 0 bases, in that order; junction bases with no gene match: 12. The germline CDR1 and CDR2 sequences are LGHNA and YNFKEQ. CDR3 coding DNA: TGTGCCAGCAGCCAGGAGACTAGCGGGAGAGGGGCCCTCTCCTACAATGAGCAGTTCTTC. Translation: CASSQETSGRGALSYNEQFF.

This clonotype was seen a few times. The chain employs TRBV29-1 and TRBJ2-4; 9 bases map to TRBD1. CDR3 length: 12 amino acids. V lost 4 bases, J lost 11 bases, and 6 bases stayed unmatched. In germline, CDR1 is SQVTM, CDR2 ANQGSEA. The CDR3 protein is CSVADRGGVQYF. CDR3 sequence (DNA): TGCAGCGTTGCGGACAGGGGAGGGGTTCAGTACTTC.

This clonotype was detected ten times or more. The chain uses TRBV2 and TRBJ2-7, with 8 positions matching TRBD2. Germline V lookup: CDR1 SNHLY, CDR2 FYNNEI. The V and J ends lost 6 bases and 5 bases, in that order; junction bases with no gene match: 3. The CDR3 is 12 residues long. CDR3 nucleotides: TGTGCCAGCAGACGGGAGGGGGACGAGCAGTACTTC. Protein product: CASRREGDEQYF.

V is TRBV2 and J is TRBJ2-4, with 9 positions matching TRBD2. The DNA end is more similar to TRBJ2-7, so the J call may be wrong. Germline assignment: CDR1 SNHLY and CDR2 FYNNEI. The CDR3 is 15 amino acids. The CDR3 DNA reads as TGTGCCAGCAGTGATCCTAGCGGGACGACCTACGAGCAGTACTTC. It specifies CASSDPSGTTYEQYF.

Here the CDR3 reads CASSQVVVRTGELFF. In DNA form, the CDR3 reads TGCGCCAGCAGCCAAGTTGTGGTGAGAACCGGGGAGCTGTTTTTT. V and J are TRBV4-1 and TRBJ2-2; D is uncertain. V was clipped by 1 base and J by 5 bases, with 11 bases between them. CDR1 is MGHRA and CDR2 is YSYEKL in the germline V gene. This CDR3 spans 15 amino acids.

This clonotype turned up a few times. V and J are TRBV12-3 or TRBV12-4 and TRBJ1-2; 8 positions match TRBD1. J was trimmed by 3 bases and V by 4 bases; bases with no gene match: 13. The length of the CDR3 is 17 residues. In DNA, the CDR3 is TGTGCCAGCAGTTACCTAAGACAGGGGCGCGGAGACTATGGCTACACCTTC. It codes for CASSYLRQGRGDYGYTF.

A few counts support this clonotype. CDR3 sequence reads: CAISGQGLDTQYF. The CDR3 DNA reads TGTGCCATCAGCGGACAGGGATTAGATACGCAGTATTTT. The V call is TRBV10-3, the J call TRBJ2-3; 8 nucleotides align to TRBD1. V dropped 6 bases and J dropped 5; count of bases not matched to a gene: 4. This CDR3 is built from 13 residues. Germline loops: CDR1 ENHRY, CDR2 SYGVKD.

In its sample, this clonotype was seen a few times. The J gene is TRBJ1-1, the V gene TRBV7-9; D might be TRBD1 (5 bases). Germline CDR1 is SEHNR and CDR2 is FQNEAQ (reference sequence). The length of the CDR3 is 14 residues. Trimming left V 7 bases short and J 8 bases short, with 20 bases between. The CDR3 DNA reads TGTGCCAGCAACGCCGGGCGGGGACCGACAGAAGCTTTCTTT. Translating it yields CASNAGRGPTEAFF.

The V call is TRBV6-2 or TRBV6-3, the J call TRBJ1-2; 9 bases line up with TRBD1. CDR1 MNHEY and CDR2 SVGEGT come from the germline V gene. The trim removed 7 bases at V and 4 bases at J, leaving 13 bases unmatched. This CDR3 has 16 amino acids. In nucleotides, the CDR3 is TGTGCCAGCAAGCGGACAGGGGATCCCCTCGCCTATGGCTACACCTTC. Translation gives CASKRTGDPLAYGYTF.

V usage is TRBV4-1 and J usage is TRBJ1-5; no definite D call. Per germline, CDR1 MGHRA and CDR2 YSYEKL. The CDR3 has 17 amino acids. V was trimmed by 1 base and J by 4 bases, leaving 17 bases between them. For the CDR3, the DNA is TGCGCCAGCAGCCAAGCGGGTCTCGGGCTAGGTAATCAGCCCCAGCATTTT. It encodes CASSQAGLGLGNQPQHF.

The chain recombines TRBV6-4 with TRBJ2-1, with D possibly being TRBD1 (5 bases). This CDR3 contains 13 residues. The germline V gene has CDR1 MRHNA and CDR2 SNTAGT. V lost 3 bases, J lost 11 bases, and 14 bases lay in between. This chain's CDR3 is CASSDFGRGQQFF. The CDR3 coding sequence is TGTGCCAGCAGTGATTTCGGAAGGGGTCAGCAGTTCTTC.

This chain connects TRBV27 to TRBJ2-1; 12 nucleotides match TRBD2. Germline lookup yields CDR1 MNHEY and CDR2 SMNVEV (reference sequence). The CDR3 loop spans 15 amino acids. The trim removed 4 bases at V and 6 bases at J, leaving 4 bases unmatched. The CDR3 here is CASSWSSGGGNEQFF. The CDR3 nucleotides are TGTGCCAGCAGTTGGTCTAGCGGGGGGGGCAATGAGCAGTTCTTC.

This clonotype was counted ten times or more. This chain links TRBV12-5 with TRBJ2-1, with D possibly being TRBD2 (5 bases). Between the trimmed V and J ends, which lost 7 bases and 6 bases, there was a span of 16 bases. The length of the CDR3 is 14 residues. Germline V gene data show CDR1 as LGHNT and CDR2 as FRNRAP. CDR3 coding DNA: TGTGCTAGTGCTCTAGCTATTTCTTCCAATGAGCAGTTCTTC. It yields the protein CASALAISSNEQFF. Filled out from reference TRBV12-5 and TRBJ2-1, the complete variable domain reads DARVTQTPRHKVTEMGQEVTMRCQPILGHNTVFWYRQTMMQGLELLAYFRNRAPLDDSGMPKDRFSAEMPDATLATLKIQPSEPRDSAVYFCASALAISSNEQFFGPGTRLTVL.

V and J are TRBV12-3 or TRBV12-4 and TRBJ1-5; tentative D call: TRBD1 (6 bases). The CDR3 totals 15 residues. Deletions cut 3 bases from V and 2 bases from J, with 11 bases between. The DNA of the CDR3 is TGTGCCAGCAGTTTCCCCGGGGGCGGCAATCAGCCCCAGCATTTT. This sequence encodes CASSFPGGGNQPQHF.

V and J are TRBV15 and TRBJ2-5; D is possibly TRBD1 (7 bases). The CDR3 spans 13 residues. V lost 4 bases and J lost 7, with 13 bases in between. Germline CDR1 and CDR2: LNHNV and YYDKDF (reference sequence). The CDR3 DNA reads as TGTGCCACCAGCACCCACAGGGGAGGGACCCAGTACTTC. Translating gives CATSTHRGGTQYF.

V usage is TRBV28 and J usage is TRBJ2-7, with D possibly matching TRBD1 (5 bases). The CDR3 has 14 amino acids. Germline values: CDR1 MDHEN, CDR2 SYDVKM. Trimming took 2 bases from V and 5 from J, leaving 13 bases between them. The CDR3 here is CASSLILRVDEQYF. As DNA, the CDR3 is TGTGCCAGCAGTTTAATACTCAGGGTAGACGAGCAGTACTTC.

This clonotype has just a few counts. The chain carries TRBV28 and TRBJ1-2; D is unclear. Per the germline V gene, CDR1 is MDHEN and CDR2 is SYDVKM. CDR3 length equals 13 residues. V lost 3 bases, J lost 8 bases, and 13 bases lay in between. CDR3 protein: CASSFSDAEGYTF. DNA of the CDR3: TGTGCCAGCAGTTTCTCAGATGCGGAAGGCTACACCTTC.

The chain carries TRBV11-2 and TRBJ2-1, with a possible D match to TRBD2 (5 bases). The V end was cut by 5 bases, the J end by 6 bases, with 14 bases between. Germline loops: CDR1 SGHAT, CDR2 FQNNGV. The CDR3 has 14 amino acids. CDR3 DNA sequence: TGTGCCAGCAGCCCTAGGATGAGCGGCAATGAGCAGTTCTTC. Translating it yields CASSPRMSGNEQFF.

This chain joins TRBV6-6 and TRBJ1-5; no reliable D call. CDR1 MNHNY and CDR2 SVGAGI come from the germline V gene (reference sequence). The CDR3 extends over 15 amino acids. The germline V and J ends were trimmed by 2 bases and 2 bases, with 10 bases remaining between them. The CDR3 is CASSYAAVGNQPQHF. The CDR3 coding sequence is TGTGCCAGCAGTTACGCTGCCGTCGGCAATCAGCCCCAGCATTTT.

The chain joins TRBV5-5 to TRBJ2-7; D uncertain. The CDR3 is 13 residues long. Trimming left V 0 bases short and J 5 bases short, with 9 bases between. Germline lookup yields CDR1 SGHKS and CDR2 YYEKEE (reference sequence). CDR3 in amino acids: CASSLAVDHEQYF. In nucleotides, the CDR3 is TGTGCCAGCAGCTTGGCCGTTGACCACGAGCAGTACTTC.

The genes are TRBV20-1 and TRBJ2-1, with TRBD2 matching 9 bases. The germline V gene has CDR1 DFQATT and CDR2 SNEGSKA (reference sequence). This CDR3 spans 13 amino acids. V dropped 5 bases and J dropped 4; count of bases not matched to a gene: 3. The CDR3: CSAAGLAYNEQFF. In nucleotides, the CDR3 is TGCAGTGCTGCCGGACTAGCGTACAATGAGCAGTTCTTC.

This clonotype has just a few counts. The rearrangement joins TRBV3-1 to TRBJ2-6; tentative D call: TRBD2 (5 bases). CDR3 length equals 20 residues. The V end lost 3 bases, the J end lost 0 bases, and 21 bases lay between the germline ends. CDR1 LGHDT and CDR2 YNNKEL come from the germline V gene (reference sequence). The CDR3 loop reads CASSQDRRTHIGSGANVLTF. The CDR3 bases are TGTGCCAGCAGCCAGGACCGGCGGACTCACATCGGCTCTGGGGCCAACGTCCTGACTTTC.

The chain uses TRBV10-2 and TRBJ2-5, with 11 nucleotides matching TRBD1. The CDR3 spans 13 residues. Trimming took 6 bases from V and 4 from J; bases not matched to a gene: 1. Germline V gene lookup returns CDR1 WSHSY and CDR2 SAAADI. The DNA for the CDR3 is TGCGCCAGCAGGGGACAGGGGGGAGAGACCCAGTACTTC. Its protein product is CASRGQGGETQYF.